Listed below are T cell receptor beta chains from one sample, sequenced in a study of T cell repertoires in cytomegalovirus infection. Their target antigens are unknown. TCRdb processed the reads anew with MiXCR; each CDR3 protein has one entry. The table records tens of thousands of distinct CDR3 sequences, 42% of them present only once. Specimen: CD8+ T cells from cultured PBMCs, collected from culture after CMV antigen stimulation. These receptors all stem from a human donor in good health (CMV status not recorded). Some clones in this sample may be carry-over from other donors' samples. Each CDR3 is given with its conserved first and last residue. D genes are given only for firm matches. The size field is filled for only some rows; it gives once, few, many or a size class.

D gene: TRBD1; V gene: TRBV7-3; clone size: NA; J gene: TRBJ2-7; CDR3 protein: CASSPRTGKTYEQYF; CDR3 DNA: TGTGCCAGCAGCCCGCGGACAGGGAAAACCTACGAGCAGTACTTC
D gene: TRBD2; V gene: TRBV19; clone size: NA; J gene: TRBJ2-1; CDR3 protein: CASSMTSGSHNEQFF; CDR3 DNA: TGTGCCAGTAGTATGACTAGCGGGAGCCACAATGAGCAGTTCTTC
D gene: TRBD2; V gene: TRBV27; clone size: few; J gene: TRBJ2-3; CDR3 protein: CASRAERGPSTDTQYF; CDR3 DNA: TGTGCCAGCAGAGCCGAGCGGGGGCCCTCCACAGATACGCAGTATTTT
D gene: NA; V gene: TRBV27; clone size: NA; J gene: TRBJ1-5; CDR3 protein: CASSSREGSNQPQHF; CDR3 DNA: TGTGCCAGCAGCTCCAGGGAGGGGAGCAATCAGCCCCAGCATTTT
D gene: TRBD1; V gene: TRBV2; clone size: NA; J gene: TRBJ1-2; CDR3 protein: CASRGQGSVYGYTF; CDR3 DNA: TGTGCCAGCAGAGGACAGGGATCGGTCTATGGCTACACCTTC
D gene: TRBD2; V gene: TRBV20-1; clone size: NA; J gene: TRBJ2-5; CDR3 protein: CSARRIEREGLLKETQYF; CDR3 DNA: TGCAGTGCCCGACGAATTGAGCGGGAGGGCCTGTTGAAAGAGACCCAGTACTTC
D gene: TRBD1; V gene: TRBV5-5; clone size: few; J gene: TRBJ1-5; CDR3 protein: CASSSGQGVQPQHF; CDR3 DNA: TGTGCCAGCAGCTCGGGACAGGGGGTTCAGCCCCAGCATTTT
D gene: TRBD1; V gene: TRBV7-9; clone size: NA; J gene: TRBJ1-2; CDR3 protein: CASSLADRLGPGYTF; CDR3 DNA: TGTGCCAGCAGCTTAGCGGACAGGTTGGGCCCTGGCTACACCTTC
D gene: TRBD1; V gene: TRBV19; clone size: NA; J gene: TRBJ1-5; CDR3 protein: CASSIVRDRDQPQHF; CDR3 DNA: TGTGCCAGTAGTATAGTACGGGACAGAGATCAGCCCCAGCATTTT
D gene: NA; V gene: TRBV19; clone size: NA; J gene: TRBJ1-5; CDR3 protein: CASSLGGGWAQPQHF; CDR3 DNA: TGTGCCAGTAGCCTAGGAGGAGGCTGGGCTCAGCCCCAGCATTTT
D gene: NA; V gene: TRBV4-2; clone size: once; J gene: TRBJ2-7; CDR3 protein: CASSQEPGPTSEQYF; CDR3 DNA: TGTGCCAGCAGCCAAGAGCCAGGGCCCACATCCGAGCAGTACTTC
D gene: TRBD1; V gene: TRBV7-6; clone size: NA; J gene: TRBJ2-3; CDR3 protein: CASSRPDRGSSDTQYF; CDR3 DNA: TGTGCCAGCAGCCGTCCTGACAGGGGTTCGTCAGATACGCAGTATTTT
D gene: NA; V gene: TRBV2; clone size: NA; J gene: TRBJ2-7; CDR3 protein: CASKDRPSSYEQYF; CDR3 DNA: TGTGCCAGCAAGGACCGCCCGAGCTCCTACGAGCAGTACTTC
D gene: NA; V gene: TRBV20-1; clone size: NA; J gene: TRBJ2-1; CDR3 protein: CSARESGFDGPYNEQFF; CDR3 DNA: TGCAGTGCTAGAGAAAGTGGGTTCGACGGCCCCTACAATGAGCAGTTCTTC
D gene: TRBD1; V gene: TRBV12-3/TRBV12-4; clone size: NA; J gene: TRBJ2-2; CDR3 protein: CASSLTGVGTGELFF; CDR3 DNA: TGTGCCAGCAGTTTGACAGGGGTTGGGACCGGGGAGCTGTTTTTT
D gene: TRBD1; V gene: TRBV7-6; clone size: NA; J gene: TRBJ2-1; CDR3 protein: CASSPSTGGQSYNEQFF; CDR3 DNA: TGTGCCAGCAGCCCTTCGACAGGGGGCCAATCCTACAATGAGCAGTTCTTC
D gene: TRBD2; V gene: TRBV7-2; clone size: NA; J gene: TRBJ2-5; CDR3 protein: CASSPALAGGLETQYF; CDR3 DNA: TGTGCCAGCAGCCCCGCACTAGCGGGGGGGCTGGAGACCCAGTACTTC
D gene: TRBD2; V gene: TRBV5-1; clone size: NA; J gene: TRBJ2-3; CDR3 protein: CASSPGGSGLDTQYF; CDR3 DNA: TGCGCCAGCAGCCCGGGAGGTAGCGGGCTAGATACGCAGTATTTT
D gene: TRBD2; V gene: TRBV4-3; clone size: once; J gene: TRBJ2-3; CDR3 protein: CASSQRRGGLDTQYF; CDR3 DNA: TGCGCCAGCAGCCAGAGACGGGGGGGCCTAGATACGCAGTATTTT
D gene: NA; V gene: TRBV29-1; clone size: NA; J gene: TRBJ1-1; CDR3 protein: CSVVGQSALVGTEAFF; CDR3 DNA: TGCAGCGTTGTGGGACAATCGGCTCTGGTAGGAACTGAAGCTTTCTTT
D gene: NA; V gene: TRBV18; clone size: NA; J gene: TRBJ2-7; CDR3 protein: CASSPAQGYEQYF; CDR3 DNA: TGTGCCAGCTCACCCGCACAGGGCTACGAGCAGTACTTC
D gene: NA; V gene: TRBV12-3/TRBV12-4; clone size: NA; J gene: TRBJ1-2; CDR3 protein: CASSLSRDTF; CDR3 DNA: TGTGCCAGCAGCCTGTCCCGCGACACCTTC
D gene: TRBD2; V gene: TRBV7-2; clone size: NA; J gene: TRBJ2-7; CDR3 protein: CASSLGLAGPAYEQYF; CDR3 DNA: TGTGCCAGCAGCTTAGGACTAGCGGGGCCGGCCTACGAGCAGTACTTC
D gene: NA; V gene: TRBV12-3/TRBV12-4; clone size: NA; J gene: TRBJ1-1; CDR3 protein: CASRQGNTEAFF; CDR3 DNA: TGTGCCAGCAGGCAGGGGAACACTGAAGCTTTCTTT
D gene: TRBD2; V gene: TRBV7-2; clone size: NA; J gene: TRBJ2-1; CDR3 protein: CASSLTSGSLSYNEQFF; CDR3 DNA: TGTGCCAGCAGCTTGACTAGCGGGTCCCTCTCCTACAATGAGCAGTTCTTC
D gene: NA; V gene: TRBV7-8; clone size: NA; J gene: TRBJ2-5; CDR3 protein: CASSFSLRTEETQYF; CDR3 DNA: TGTGCCAGCAGCTTTTCTCTCCGGACCGAAGAGACCCAGTACTTC
D gene: NA; V gene: TRBV11-3; clone size: NA; J gene: TRBJ2-1; CDR3 protein: CASSPLETSNEQFF; CDR3 DNA: TGTGCCAGCAGCCCTCTGGAGACCTCCAATGAGCAGTTCTTC
D gene: NA; V gene: TRBV7-6; clone size: NA; J gene: TRBJ2-2; CDR3 protein: CASAPYMVNNGELFF; CDR3 DNA: TGTGCCAGCGCCCCTTATATGGTGAACAACGGGGAGCTGTTTTTT
D gene: TRBD1; V gene: TRBV4-1; clone size: NA; J gene: TRBJ1-1; CDR3 protein: CASSQEGQGNTEAFF; CDR3 DNA: TGCGCCAGCAGCCAAGAAGGACAGGGGAACACTGAAGCTTTCTTT
D gene: TRBD1; V gene: TRBV7-2; clone size: few; J gene: TRBJ1-2; CDR3 protein: CANSQGARGYTF; CDR3 DNA: TGTGCCAACTCACAGGGGGCTCGTGGCTACACCTTC
D gene: NA; V gene: TRBV12-3/TRBV12-4; clone size: many; J gene: TRBJ1-5; CDR3 protein: CASSPQGRTVLYSNQPQHF; CDR3 DNA: TGTGCCAGCAGTCCCCAGGGTCGGACAGTTCTTTATAGCAATCAGCCCCAGCATTTT
D gene: TRBD1; V gene: TRBV20-1; clone size: many; J gene: TRBJ1-3; CDR3 protein: CSASPTGSGNTIYF; CDR3 DNA: TGCAGTGCTAGTCCGACAGGGTCTGGAAACACCATATATTTT
D gene: NA; V gene: TRBV4-1; clone size: NA; J gene: TRBJ1-2; CDR3 protein: CASSQGVYGYTF; CDR3 DNA: TGCGCCAGCAGCCAGGGGGTCTATGGCTACACCTTC
D gene: NA; V gene: TRBV5-6; clone size: NA; J gene: TRBJ1-4; CDR3 protein: CASSPGYSEKLFF; CDR3 DNA: TGTGCCAGCAGCCCCGGCTACAGTGAAAAACTGTTTTTT
D gene: NA; V gene: TRBV4-1; clone size: NA; J gene: TRBJ1-2; CDR3 protein: CASSQTDSDDYGYTF; CDR3 DNA: TGCGCCAGCAGCCAGACTGACAGCGACGACTATGGCTACACCTTC
D gene: TRBD2; V gene: TRBV2; clone size: NA; J gene: TRBJ2-7; CDR3 protein: CASSDLAGFNEQYF; CDR3 DNA: TGTGCCAGCAGTGACCTAGCGGGATTTAACGAGCAGTACTTC
D gene: TRBD2; V gene: TRBV7-2; clone size: many; J gene: TRBJ2-2; CDR3 protein: CASSLAPGLAGPTGELFF; CDR3 DNA: TGTGCCAGCAGCTTAGCCCCCGGACTAGCGGGGCCAACCGGGGAGCTGTTTTTT
D gene: TRBD1; V gene: TRBV10-1; clone size: NA; J gene: TRBJ2-2; CDR3 protein: CASSARTGSTGELFF; CDR3 DNA: TGCGCCAGCAGTGCCCGGACAGGGAGCACCGGGGAGCTGTTTTTT
D gene: TRBD1; V gene: TRBV11-2; clone size: NA; J gene: TRBJ2-1; CDR3 protein: CASSLARGPTGNEQFF; CDR3 DNA: TGTGCCAGCAGCTTGGCCAGGGGGCCGACTGGCAATGAGCAGTTCTTC
D gene: TRBD1; V gene: TRBV7-2; clone size: many; J gene: TRBJ2-7; CDR3 protein: CASSLGTGGYPEQYF; CDR3 DNA: TGTGCCAGCAGCTTAGGGACAGGGGGATATCCCGAGCAGTACTTC
D gene: NA; V gene: TRBV6-1; clone size: few; J gene: TRBJ2-2; CDR3 protein: CASSVVAFNTGELFF; CDR3 DNA: TGTGCCAGCAGTGTGGTGGCGTTCAACACCGGGGAGCTGTTTTTT
D gene: NA; V gene: TRBV7-2; clone size: many; J gene: TRBJ1-4; CDR3 protein: CASSSQGEKLFF; CDR3 DNA: TGTGCCAGCAGCTCGCAGGGTGAAAAACTGTTTTTT
D gene: NA; V gene: TRBV19; clone size: NA; J gene: TRBJ2-1; CDR3 protein: CASSIGQAGASEQFF; CDR3 DNA: TGTGCCAGTAGTATAGGTCAGGCGGGGGCTAGTGAGCAGTTCTTC
D gene: NA; V gene: TRBV6-5; clone size: few; J gene: TRBJ1-1; CDR3 protein: CASSLVGRTEAFF; CDR3 DNA: TGTGCCAGCAGCCTGGTGGGACGCACTGAAGCTTTCTTT
D gene: NA; V gene: TRBV5-4; clone size: NA; J gene: TRBJ2-3; CDR3 protein: CASSDQSISTDTQYF; CDR3 DNA: TGTGCCAGCAGCGACCAATCAATAAGCACAGATACGCAGTATTTT
D gene: TRBD2; V gene: TRBV20-1; clone size: once; J gene: TRBJ2-1; CDR3 protein: CSARDFILASSYNEQFF; CDR3 DNA: TGCAGTGCTAGAGACTTTATACTAGCGAGCTCCTACAATGAGCAGTTCTTC
D gene: NA; V gene: TRBV3-1; clone size: few; J gene: TRBJ1-5; CDR3 protein: CASSPRSGGSNQPQHF; CDR3 DNA: TGTGCCAGCAGCCCTCGCTCTGGGGGGTCCAATCAGCCCCAGCATTTT
D gene: NA; V gene: TRBV6-6; clone size: NA; J gene: TRBJ2-3; CDR3 protein: CASSYPPSPEAPQYF; CDR3 DNA: TGTGCCAGCAGTTACCCCCCCTCGCCCGAGGCCCCGCAGTATTTT
D gene: TRBD1; V gene: TRBV2; clone size: NA; J gene: TRBJ2-3; CDR3 protein: CASSEEDRATDTQYF; CDR3 DNA: TGTGCCAGCAGTGAGGAGGACAGGGCTACAGATACGCAGTATTTT
D gene: NA; V gene: TRBV29-1; clone size: once; J gene: TRBJ1-4; CDR3 protein: CSVVSVYEEKLFF; CDR3 DNA: TGCAGCGTTGTTTCCGTATACGAGGAAAAACTGTTTTTT
D gene: NA; V gene: TRBV20-1; clone size: NA; J gene: TRBJ1-1; CDR3 protein: CSASTVEAFF; CDR3 DNA: TGCAGTGCCTCCACCGTAGAAGCTTTCTTT
D gene: NA; V gene: TRBV12-3/TRBV12-4; clone size: NA; J gene: TRBJ2-3; CDR3 protein: CASRSFETDTQYF; CDR3 DNA: TGTGCCAGCAGGTCGTTCGAGACAGATACGCAGTATTTT
D gene: TRBD1; V gene: TRBV7-4; clone size: once; J gene: TRBJ1-1; CDR3 protein: CASSPPSTGPTEAFF; CDR3 DNA: TGTGCCAGCAGCCCCCCATCGACAGGGCCAACTGAAGCTTTCTTT
D gene: TRBD1; V gene: TRBV6-8; clone size: NA; J gene: TRBJ2-2; CDR3 protein: CASEDRGRTGELFF; CDR3 DNA: TGTGCCAGCGAGGACAGGGGGCGCACCGGGGAGCTGTTTTTT
D gene: NA; V gene: TRBV3-1; clone size: once; J gene: TRBJ1-5; CDR3 protein: CASSQDSGGWQPQHF; CDR3 DNA: TGTGCCAGCAGCCAAGATTCAGGCGGGTGGCAGCCCCAGCATTTT
D gene: NA; V gene: TRBV11-2; clone size: NA; J gene: TRBJ2-2; CDR3 protein: CASSLGGGLVTGELFF; CDR3 DNA: TGTGCCAGCAGCTTAGGTGGGGGGCTGGTCACCGGGGAGCTGTTTTTT
D gene: NA; V gene: TRBV7-8; clone size: NA; J gene: TRBJ1-5; CDR3 protein: CASSWGASRNQPQHF; CDR3 DNA: TGTGCCAGCAGTTGGGGGGCATCACGCAATCAGCCCCAGCATTTT
D gene: NA; V gene: TRBV30; clone size: NA; J gene: TRBJ1-1; CDR3 protein: CAWSAEANTEAFF; CDR3 DNA: TGTGCCTGGAGTGCCGAGGCTAACACTGAAGCTTTCTTT
D gene: TRBD1; V gene: TRBV6-8; clone size: once; J gene: TRBJ1-5; CDR3 protein: CASSSDRDRGRQPQHF; CDR3 DNA: TGTGCCAGCAGTTCCGACCGGGACAGGGGGCGGCAGCCCCAGCATTTT